This T cell receptor (beta chain) was sequenced during a study of neurological immune-mediated disorders. This clonotype was seen at least ten times. TCRdb re-called the 5' RACE reads through MiXCR, storing one row per CDR3 protein. The sample has around 62,000 distinct CDR3 sequences, roughly 4% seen once. The V gene's germline CDR1 is DFQATT and CDR2 SNEGSKA (reference sequence). The CDR3 is 13 amino acids. V gave up 1 base and J gave up 4 bases, with 11 bases separating them. This TCR was recovered from a man aged 50-59 years with multiple sclerosis. Sequencing was done on a sample of PBMCs. V and J are TRBV20-1 and TRBJ2-7; D gene ambiguous. CDR3 in amino acids: CSARGQEAYEQYF. Here the CDR3 DNA reads TGCAGTGCTAGAGGCCAGGAAGCGTACGAGCAGTACTTC.